These 4 T cell receptor beta chains originate from one sample sequenced in a study of T cell changes during pregnancy in multiple sclerosis. Sequencing used immunoSEQ multiplex PCR; TCRdb keeps in-frame clones, though not all of them. The sample includes under 45,000 clones, over 90% of them seen just once. The material sequenced was CD8+ T cells from peripheral blood mononuclear cells, taken in the third trimester of pregnancy. Receptors originate from a female donor with multiple sclerosis, enrolled in a pregnancy study.

This clone was detected once. The genes are TRBV27 and TRBJ2-7, with D tentatively TRBD1 (6 bases). V lost 2 bases, J lost 2 bases, and 10 bases lay in between. Per the germline V gene, CDR1 is MNHEY and CDR2 is SMNVEV (reference sequence). This CDR3 spans 14 amino acids. In nucleotides, the CDR3 is TGTGCCAGCAGTTTAGGGCAGGGGCCCTACGAGCAGTACTTC. It yields the protein CASSLGQGPYEQYF.

As to this clone: Other DNA sequences in the sample encode the same CDR3. The genes are TRBV11-3 and TRBJ1-1; 7 bases line up with TRBD1. CDR3 length: 15 amino acids. Unmatched junction bases numbered 4, after V lost 3 bases and J lost 0 bases. Germline V gene lookup returns CDR1 SGHNT and CDR2 YENEEA. CDR3 amino acids: CASSFKGQLNTEAFF. The CDR3 DNA sequence: TGTGCCAGCAGCTTCAAGGGACAGTTGAACACTGAAGCTTTCTTT. The full variable domain, with the rest looked up from reference TRBV11-3 and TRBJ1-1, is EAGVVQSPRYKIIEKKQPVAFWCNPISGHNTLYWYLQNLGQGPELLIRYENEEAVDDSQLPKDRFSAERLKGVDSTLKIQPAELGDSAVYLCASSFKGQLNTEAFFGQGTRLTVV.

The chain joins TRBV7-9 to TRBJ2-3; 11 positions agree with TRBD1. This CDR3 region has 15 residues. V was pared by 1 base and J by 4 bases, with 1 base of the junction left unmatched. Germline values: CDR1 SEHNR, CDR2 FQNEAQ (reference sequence). The CDR3 coding sequence is TGTGCCAGCAGCTTAGGGGGACAGGGGGCAGATACGCAGTATTTT. Protein sequence: CASSLGGQGADTQYF.

V gene TRBV7-9 combines with J gene TRBJ2-7; the D gene is possibly TRBD1 (5 bases). CDR3 length equals 13 residues. The V gene's germline CDR1 is SEHNR and CDR2 FQNEAQ (reference sequence). V dropped 5 bases and J dropped 0 bases, with 8 bases sitting between them. DNA of the CDR3: TGTGCCAGCAGCGCAGACAGCTCCTACGAGCAGTACTTC. It yields the protein CASSADSSYEQYF.